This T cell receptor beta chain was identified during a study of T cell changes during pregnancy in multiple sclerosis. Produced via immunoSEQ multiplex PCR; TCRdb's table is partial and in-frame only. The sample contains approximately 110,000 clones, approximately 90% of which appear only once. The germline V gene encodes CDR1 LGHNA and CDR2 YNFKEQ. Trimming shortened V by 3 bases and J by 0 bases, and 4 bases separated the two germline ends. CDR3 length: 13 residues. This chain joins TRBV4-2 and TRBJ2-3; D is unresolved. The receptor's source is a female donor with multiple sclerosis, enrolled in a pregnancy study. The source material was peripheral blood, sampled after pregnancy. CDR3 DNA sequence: TGTGCCAGCAGCCACGTAAGCACAGATACGCAGTATTTT. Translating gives CASSHVSTDTQYF.